This note documents a single T cell receptor (beta chain) sequence. Seattle participants joined during active infection and were tracked over time. The ends were cut back, 6 bases at V and 5 bases at J, with 17 bases in the middle. Germline-derived CDR1 and CDR2 are SGHKS and YYEKEE (reference sequence). The CDR3 consists of 14 residues. The data stem from a study of blood T cell repertoires in COVID-19. Study-wide background: Spain, Italy and the United States supplied samples that represented acute and convalescent COVID-19.

Assay: immunoSEQ multiplex PCR; the TCRdb copy retains only in-frame clones and omits some. The top ten hold 2.2% of the sample, which has 250,000 to 300,000 clones, roughly 90% seen once. The chain employs TRBV5-5 and TRBJ1-2; TRBD1 might be the D (5 bases). Sequences were obtained from peripheral blood. The sequence was collected from a woman aged 25 to 39 with COVID-19, enrolled during active disease. Here the CDR3 reads CASNFVGGGYGYTF. The CDR3 DNA sequence: TGTGCCAGCAACTTTGTAGGCGGGGGGTATGGCTACACCTTC. The full variable domain, its missing parts supplied by reference TRBV5-5 and TRBJ1-2, is DAGVTQSPTHLIKTRGQQVTLRCSPISGHKSVSWYQQVLGQGPQFIFQYYEKEERGRGNFPDRFSARQFPNYSSELNVNALLLGDSALYLCASNFVGGGYGYTFGSGTRLTVV.